This is a list of T cell receptor beta chains from one sample in a study of T cell responses to AZD1222 COVID-19 vaccine. Libraries were prepared by immunoSEQ multiplex PCR; TCRdb keeps only in-frame clonotypes and omits some of them. The sample has over 90,000 clones, 70% to 90% seen once; the top ten hold 5%. The material was peripheral blood, obtained on day 0 of AZD1222 vaccination. The receptor source for this set is an adult in good health. CDR3s include the opening cysteine and the closing phenylalanine or tryptophan. A D gene is named only where the DNA matches it firmly. Size is stated for part of the rows, as once, few or many counts, or as a class when the clone is expanded.

v_call	clone_size	d_call	j_call	cdr3_aa	cdr3_nt
TRBV6-4	.	TRBD2	TRBJ2-3	CASSPTSRGTDTQYF	TGTGCCAGCAGCCCGACTAGCAGGGGCACAGATACGCAGTATTTT
TRBV4-2	.	TRBD2	TRBJ2-5	CASRPALADQETQYF	TGTGCCAGTAGACCGGCACTAGCGGACCAAGAGACCCAGTACTTC
TRBV12-5	.	TRBD1	TRBJ1-5	CASGGQVRNQPQHF	TGTGCTAGTGGAGGACAGGTTAGGAATCAGCCCCAGCATTTT
TRBV29-1	.	.	TRBJ2-7	CSEWVSYEQYF	TGCAGCGAATGGGTCTCTTACGAGCAGTACTTC
TRBV11-2	once	.	TRBJ1-5	CASSLSRNQPQHF	TGTGCCAGCAGCTTATCAAGAAATCAGCCCCAGCATTTT
TRBV5-5	.	TRBD2	TRBJ2-3	CASSWGLAGPNTQYF	TGTGCCAGCAGCTGGGGACTAGCGGGCCCCAATACGCAGTATTTT
TRBV5-5	.	.	TRBJ1-2	CASSSADGDSNYGYTF	TGTGCCAGCAGCTCGGCGGACGGTGACTCTAACTATGGCTACACCTTC
TRBV5-1	.	.	TRBJ2-5	CASSDSLGAVSGTQYF	TGCGCCAGCAGCGACAGCCTCGGGGCCGTGTCAGGGACCCAGTACTTC
TRBV11-2	once	.	TRBJ2-4	CASSFGSQNIQYF	TGTGCCAGCAGCTTTGGCAGTCAAAACATTCAGTACTTC
TRBV3-1/TRBV3-2	.	.	TRBJ1-1	CASSPARGPGTEAFF	TGTGCCAGCAGCCCAGCGCGGGGACCGGGCACTGAAGCTTTCTTT
TRBV9	.	.	TRBJ2-3	CASSPTGPVITDTQYF	TGTGCCAGCAGCCCCACCGGGCCTGTCATCACAGATACGCAGTATTTT
TRBV6-5	.	.	TRBJ2-3	CASSYSGAADTQYF	TGTGCCAGCAGTTACTCAGGGGCCGCAGATACGCAGTATTTT
TRBV5-5	.	TRBD1	TRBJ1-1	CASSLGTGTDTEAFF	TGTGCCAGCAGCTTGGGGACAGGGACTGACACTGAAGCTTTCTTT
TRBV6-5	.	TRBD1	TRBJ2-7	CASSYLGQGAYEQYF	TGTGCCAGCAGTTACTTGGGACAGGGGGCCTACGAGCAGTACTTC
TRBV6-5	.	.	TRBJ1-4	CASSYPPRTVNEKLFF	TGTGCCAGCAGTTACCCGCCTCGGACGGTGAATGAAAAACTGTTTTTT
TRBV9	.	.	TRBJ1-2	CASSPGGSNYGYTF	TGTGCCAGCAGCCCCGGGGGATCTAACTATGGCTACACCTTC
TRBV9	.	.	TRBJ2-5	CASSLSTGTPQETQYF	TGTGCCAGCAGCCTGAGCACCGGGACACCCCAAGAGACCCAGTACTTC
TRBV5-1	.	.	TRBJ2-1	CASSQGGGEQFF	TGCGCCAGCAGCCAAGGGGGGGGTGAGCAGTTCTTC
TRBV24-1	.	TRBD2	TRBJ2-1	CATSPSSGGHYNEQFF	TGTGCCACCAGTCCATCTAGCGGGGGCCATTACAATGAGCAGTTCTTC
TRBV10-3	.	.	TRBJ1-2	CAIFAGTDYGYTF	TGTGCCATCTTTGCGGGGACTGACTATGGCTACACCTTC
TRBV5-4	.	.	TRBJ1-2	CASSLGVGPGRRGYTF	TGTGCCAGCAGCTTAGGTGTGGGTCCGGGGCGGAGAGGCTACACCTTC
TRBV1	.	.	TRBJ1-1	CTSSALGGDSNTEAFF	TGCACCAGCAGTGCTTTAGGTGGGGATTCGAACACTGAAGCTTTCTTT
TRBV6-5	once	.	TRBJ1-4	CASSRQANEKLFF	TGTGCCAGCAGTCGACAGGCTAATGAAAAACTGTTTTTT
TRBV6-4	.	TRBD2	TRBJ2-3	CASSAGGGTDTQYF	TGTGCCAGCAGTGCGGGGGGAGGAACAGATACGCAGTATTTT
TRBV5-1	.	.	TRBJ1-4	CASSLGSSNEKLFF	TGCGCCAGCAGCTTGGGAAGCTCTAATGAAAAACTGTTTTTT
TRBV28	.	.	TRBJ2-3	CASSKPGTDTQYF	TGTGCCAGCAGTAAACCCGGCACAGATACGCAGTATTTT
TRBV7-2	.	.	TRBJ1-1	CASSLQRNTEAFF	TGTGCCAGCAGCTTACAGAGAAACACTGAAGCTTTCTTT
TRBV12-3/TRBV12-4	few	.	TRBJ1-1	CASSLQGLTEAFF	TGTGCCAGCAGTTTACAGGGCTTGACTGAAGCTTTCTTT
TRBV29-1	.	.	TRBJ1-2	CSADRDLTGGGYTF	TGCAGCGCCGACCGGGACCTGACTGGGGGTGGCTACACCTTC
TRBV14	once	.	TRBJ2-3	CASSQGGLNTQYF	TGTGCCAGCAGCCAGGGGGGCTTAAATACGCAGTATTTT
TRBV28	once	.	TRBJ2-2	CAGETPNTGELFF	TGTGCCGGAGAGACGCCGAACACCGGGGAGCTGTTTTTT
TRBV6-5	.	.	TRBJ2-7	CASSYSASRTYEQYF	TGTGCCAGCAGTTACTCTGCTTCCAGAACCTACGAGCAGTACTTC